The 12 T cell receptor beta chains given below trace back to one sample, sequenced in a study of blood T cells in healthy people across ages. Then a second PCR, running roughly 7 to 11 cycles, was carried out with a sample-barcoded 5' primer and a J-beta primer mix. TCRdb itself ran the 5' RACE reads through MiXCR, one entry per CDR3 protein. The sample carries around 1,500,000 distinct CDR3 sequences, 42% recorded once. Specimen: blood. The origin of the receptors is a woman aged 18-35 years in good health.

This CDR3 is CATSDPRDRGNEQYF. CDR3 coding DNA: TGTGCCACCAGTGACCCGAGGGACAGGGGAAACGAGCAGTACTTC. The rearrangement uses TRBV24-1 and TRBJ2-7; 10 bases agree with TRBD1. The length of the CDR3 is 15 residues. The junction had 7 bases not matched to a gene; V was cut back by 4 bases and J by 5 bases. CDR1 and CDR2 (germline): KGHDR, SFDVKD.

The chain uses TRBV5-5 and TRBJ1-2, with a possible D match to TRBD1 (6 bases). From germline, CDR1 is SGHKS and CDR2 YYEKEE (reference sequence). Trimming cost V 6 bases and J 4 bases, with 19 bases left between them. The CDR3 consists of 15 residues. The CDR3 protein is CASTNFGGGGYGYTF. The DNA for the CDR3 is TGTGCCAGCACCAATTTCGGAGGGGGGGGCTATGGCTACACCTTC.

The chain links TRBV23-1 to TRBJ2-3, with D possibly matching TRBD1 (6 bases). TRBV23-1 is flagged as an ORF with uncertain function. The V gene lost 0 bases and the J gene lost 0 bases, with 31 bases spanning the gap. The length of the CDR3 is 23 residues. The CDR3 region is CASSQSARTRDTSPGRSTDTQYF. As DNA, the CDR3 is TGCGCCAGCAGTCAATCTGCCCGCACTCGGGACACGAGCCCGGGAAGAAGCACAGATACGCAGTATTTT.

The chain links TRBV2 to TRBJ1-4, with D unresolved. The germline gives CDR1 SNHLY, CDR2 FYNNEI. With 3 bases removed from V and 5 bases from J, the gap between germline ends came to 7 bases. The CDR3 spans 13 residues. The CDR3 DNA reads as TGTGCCAGCAGTGATGAACAGAATGAAAAACTGTTTTTT. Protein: CASSDEQNEKLFF.

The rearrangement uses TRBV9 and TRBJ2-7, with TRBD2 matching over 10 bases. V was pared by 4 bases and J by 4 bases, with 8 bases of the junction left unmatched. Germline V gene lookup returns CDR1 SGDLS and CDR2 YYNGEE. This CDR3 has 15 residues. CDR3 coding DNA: TGTGCCAGCAGCCCCAGGTCTAGCGGGGGTTACGAGCAGTACTTC. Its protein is CASSPRSSGGYEQYF.

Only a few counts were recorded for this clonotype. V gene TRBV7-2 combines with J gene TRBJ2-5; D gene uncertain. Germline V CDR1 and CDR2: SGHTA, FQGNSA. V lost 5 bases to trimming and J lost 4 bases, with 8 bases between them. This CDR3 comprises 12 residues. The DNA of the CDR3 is TGTGCCAGCAGCCCACGGATAGAGACCCAGTACTTC. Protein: CASSPRIETQYF.

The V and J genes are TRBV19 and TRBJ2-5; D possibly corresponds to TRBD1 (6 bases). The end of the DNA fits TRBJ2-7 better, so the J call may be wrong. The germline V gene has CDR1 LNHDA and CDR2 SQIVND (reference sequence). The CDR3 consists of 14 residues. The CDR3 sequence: CASRVRTDAYEQYF. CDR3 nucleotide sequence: TGTGCCAGTAGAGTCCGGACAGACGCCTACGAGCAGTACTTC.

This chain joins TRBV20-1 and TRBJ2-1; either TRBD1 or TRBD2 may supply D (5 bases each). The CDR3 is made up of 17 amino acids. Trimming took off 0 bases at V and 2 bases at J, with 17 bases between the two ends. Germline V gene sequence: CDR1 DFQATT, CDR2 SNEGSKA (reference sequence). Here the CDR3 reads CSARDLRGEGTYNEQFF. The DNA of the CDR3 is TGCAGTGCTAGAGATCTTCGGGGCGAAGGGACCTACAATGAGCAGTTCTTC.

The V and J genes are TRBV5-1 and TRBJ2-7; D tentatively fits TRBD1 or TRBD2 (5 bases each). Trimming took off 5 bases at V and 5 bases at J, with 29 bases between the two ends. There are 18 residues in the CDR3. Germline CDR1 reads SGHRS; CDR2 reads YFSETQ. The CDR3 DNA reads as TGCGCCAGCAGATCGTCCTATGCCGGGACCTTCCTTCTCGACGAGCAGTACTTC. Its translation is CASRSSYAGTFLLDEQYF.

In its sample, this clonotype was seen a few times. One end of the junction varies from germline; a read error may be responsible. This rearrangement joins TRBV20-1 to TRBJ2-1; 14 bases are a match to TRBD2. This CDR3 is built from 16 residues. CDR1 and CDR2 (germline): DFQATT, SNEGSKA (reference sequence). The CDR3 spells CSPGTSGSPGINEQFF. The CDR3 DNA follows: TGTTCGCCCGGGACTAGCGGGAGTCCAGGCATTAATGAGCAGTTCTTC.

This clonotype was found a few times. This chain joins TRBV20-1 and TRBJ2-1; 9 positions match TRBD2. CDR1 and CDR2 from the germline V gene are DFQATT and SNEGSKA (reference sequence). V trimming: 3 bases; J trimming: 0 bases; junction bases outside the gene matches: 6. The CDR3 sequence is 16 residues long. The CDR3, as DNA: TGCAGTGCTAGGATGTATAGCGGGAGCTCCTACAATGAGCAGTTCTTC. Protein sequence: CSARMYSGSSYNEQFF.

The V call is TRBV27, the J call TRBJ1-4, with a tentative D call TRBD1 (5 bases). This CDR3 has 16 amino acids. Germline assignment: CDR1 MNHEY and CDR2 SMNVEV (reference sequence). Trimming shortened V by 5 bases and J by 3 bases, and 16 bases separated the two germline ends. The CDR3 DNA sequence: TGTGCCAGCAGTCGGGACGGCAGGAGGGCTAATGAAAAACTGTTTTTT. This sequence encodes CASSRDGRRANEKLFF.